This T cell receptor (beta chain) was sequenced for a study of CD8+ T cells in alopecia areata. Study outcomes and limitations: Uncertain still, given a single nonresponder, is whether baseline CD8+ expansion links to response. Numerous clones, expanded in lesions, remained in scalp and blood during tofacitinib.

Of note for this clone: The antigen is not known.

V lost 2 bases, J lost 0 bases, and 5 bases lay in between. Germline CDR1 and CDR2: SGDLS and YYNGEE. CDR3 length: 13 residues. As to treatment: oral pan-JAK inhibitor, 5-10 mg twice daily. Following extraction, RNA underwent reverse transcription to cDNA, which served as the sequencing template. Sequenced by immunoSEQ multiplex PCR; TCRdb stores in-frame clones only, minus some. Counted here are about 200,000 clones, less than 75% occurring once; the ten biggest clones make up roughly 1.5%. Sample: CD4+ T cells sorted from blood, taken at week 4, from a patient treated with tofacitinib. The rearrangement links TRBV9 to TRBJ1-1; no reliable D call. This TCR derives from a human donor with alopecia areata. The CDR3 is CASSVQMNTEAFF. The CDR3 DNA follows: TGTGCCAGCAGCGTCCAGATGAACACTGAAGCTTTCTTT.